This paragraph covers one T cell receptor (beta chain) sequence. The entry originates in a study of blood T cell repertoires in COVID-19. Study in general: There were acute and convalescent COVID-19 samples, and they came from the United States, Italy and Spain. T cells, B-cell-depleted T cells, or PBMCs provided the cDNA or gDNA that served as material.

Original processing notes: Amplification of reference gene primers was used by the study to estimate nucleated cell counts. Sequencing was performed with immunoSEQ multiplex PCR; in TCRdb, only in-frame clones are kept and a portion is missing. V and J calls and clone size are copied from that table; D and trimming were computed from the DNA. The sample shows tens of thousands of clones, 84% of them seen only once. V gave up 2 bases and J gave up 4 bases; unmatched junction bases: 4. CDR3 length equals 14 residues. The germline V gene encodes CDR1 MNHNY and CDR2 SVGAGI (reference sequence). The rearrangement joins TRBV6-6 to TRBJ1-1; 7 positions agree with TRBD1. The source material was peripheral blood. This TCR derives from a man aged 50-60 years with active COVID-19. This chain's CDR3 is CASSYEQGSTEAFF. Written as DNA, the CDR3 is TGTGCCAGCAGTTACGAACAGGGGAGCACTGAAGCTTTCTTT.